A single sample is the source of the 5 T cell receptor beta chains below, sequenced in a study of shared clonotypes between healthy human individuals. Libraries were prepared by immunoSEQ multiplex PCR; TCRdb keeps only in-frame clonotypes and omits some of them. Of under 700,000 clones detected, approximately 95% appear once; the ten largest clones hold around 0.11%. The naive CD8 subset, CD45RO-negative cells positively selected for CCR7, excluded terminally differentiated effector memory CD45RA+ cells. Sequenced input: naive CD8+ T cells sorted from blood. These receptors were taken from a woman aged 25 to 39 in good health.

This chain's CDR3 is CASSSEGNSGNTIYF. CDR3 DNA sequence: TGTGCCAGCAGCTCAGAGGGTAATTCTGGAAACACCATATATTTT. The chain uses TRBV9 and TRBJ1-3; D is undetermined. Germline V lookup: CDR1 SGDLS, CDR2 YYNGEE. Trimming took off 4 bases at V and 1 base at J, with 12 bases between the two ends. This CDR3 has 15 amino acids. The variable domain in full, with the rest retrieved from reference TRBV9 and TRBJ1-3, is DSGVTQTPKHLITATGQRVTLRCSPRSGDLSVYWYQQSLDQGLQFLIQYYNGEERAKGNILERFSAQQFPDLHSELNLSSLELGDSALYFCASSSEGNSGNTIYFGEGSWLTVV.

This chain links TRBV5-7 with TRBJ1-2, with 7 bases aligning to TRBD1. TRBV5-7 has ORF status, its function being uncertain. The CDR3 covers 17 residues. After removal of 1 base from V and 6 bases from J, the junction contained 15 bases not matched to a gene. The CDR3 region is CASSLISGGNTKDGYTF. The CDR3 DNA sequence: TGTGCCAGCAGCTTGATCTCAGGGGGTAACACCAAGGATGGCTACACCTTC.

J is TRBJ1-1 and V is TRBV25-1; D unclear. CDR1 is MGHDK, CDR2 SYGVNS, per germline. The CDR3 consists of 13 residues. V shed 9 bases and J shed 5 bases, with 16 bases lying between them. CDR3 nucleotide sequence: TGTGCCAGATTCGTGGCCTGGAGTACTGAAGCTTTCTTT. Protein sequence: CARFVAWSTEAFF.

The chain is built from TRBV9 and TRBJ2-2; D unresolved. The germline V and J ends were trimmed by 4 bases and 1 base, with 8 bases remaining between them. The CDR3 loop spans 14 amino acids. CDR1 SGDLS and CDR2 YYNGEE come from the germline V gene. Here the CDR3 reads CASSQRQNTGELFF. The DNA of the CDR3 is TGTGCCAGCAGCCAACGACAGAACACCGGGGAGCTGTTTTTT. The full variable domain, rest sourced from reference TRBV9 and TRBJ2-2, is DSGVTQTPKHLITATGQRVTLRCSPRSGDLSVYWYQQSLDQGLQFLIQYYNGEERAKGNILERFSAQQFPDLHSELNLSSLELGDSALYFCASSQRQNTGELFFGEGSRLTVL.

In this sample, this clone turned up once. This rearrangement joins TRBV28 to TRBJ2-7; weak D call: TRBD1 (5 bases). Germline V gives CDR1 MDHEN, CDR2 SYDVKM. CDR3 length: 15 amino acids. Trimming took 6 bases from V and 2 from J, leaving 17 bases between them. The CDR3 region is CASSPPRQSTYEQYF. Here the CDR3 DNA reads TGTGCCAGCAGCCCACCCCGACAGTCTACCTACGAGCAGTACTTC.